The clone carrying this T cell receptor beta chain was detected ten times or more. This CDR3 region has 11 residues. Trimming left V 3 bases short and J 8 bases short, with 5 bases between. The sample comes from a study of T-cell reconstitution after alpha-beta-depleted transplantation in children. Unique molecular identifiers were incorporated into the prepared TCRbeta library. TCRdb processed the PCR reads anew with MiXCR; each CDR3 protein has one entry. The data contain about 400,000 distinct CDR3 sequences, roughly 20% of them singletons. Here the sequenced sample was PBMCs from the stem cell graft donor, taken from the stem cell graft. The TCR sequence derives from a human donor who donated a stem cell graft to a child with acute myeloid leukemia. V and J are TRBV12-3 or TRBV12-4 and TRBJ2-1; D might be TRBD2 (5 bases). CDR3 amino acids: CASSFGDEQFF. In DNA form, the CDR3 reads TGTGCCAGCAGTTTCGGGGATGAGCAGTTCTTC.